Presented here are 9 T cell receptor beta chains from one specimen sequenced in a study of regulatory T cells in long-lasting Graves disease. Arm-PCR of CDR3 regions with iRepertoire HTBI primers generated TCR beta libraries. TCRdb used MiXCR to reprocess the multiplex PCR reads, holding one entry per CDR3 protein. The table has hundreds of thousands of distinct CDR3 sequences, roughly a fifth seen once. This sample's time point: persistent/refractory GD, antithyroid drugs over 5 years with positive TRAb. Extracted PBMC RNA gave rise to the TCR library. The source was peripheral blood mononuclear cells (PBMCs), collected when the disease was refractory, from a patient treated with antithyroid drugs. The receptor set was obtained from a female donor with Graves disease.

The V gene is TRBV6-1, the J gene TRBJ1-5; 9 bases agree with TRBD1. Trimming took 6 bases from V and 4 from J; bases not matched to a gene: 7. This CDR3 comprises 15 residues. Per the germline V gene, CDR1 is MNHNS and CDR2 is SASEGT. The CDR3 region is CASRKDRGGNQPQHF. The CDR3 DNA reads as TGTGCCAGCAGGAAAGACAGGGGGGGAAATCAGCCCCAGCATTTT.

This clonotype showed up just once. This may come from a read error, since a much larger clone is one base off. The chain has TRBV2 and TRBJ1-4; D ambiguous. V lost 3 bases, J lost 7 bases, and 6 bases lay in between. CDR3 length equals 12 residues. Germline V CDR1 and CDR2: SNHLY, FYNNEI. CDR3 nucleotide sequence: TGTGCCAGCAGTGACTTGGGTGAAAAACTGTTTTTT. Its protein product is CASSDLGEKLFF.

The rearrangement uses TRBV20-1 and TRBJ2-3; 14 positions match TRBD2. This CDR3 region has 16 residues. In germline, CDR1 is DFQATT, CDR2 SNEGSKA (reference sequence). J lost 3 bases, V lost 3 bases, and 5 bases had no gene match. The CDR3 nucleotides are TGCAGTGCTAGTTGGGGGACTAGCGGGAGAACAGATACGCAGTATTTT. Translation gives CSASWGTSGRTDTQYF.

The CDR3 sequence: CATSGDRSYEQYF. In DNA form, the CDR3 reads TGTGCCACCAGTGGAGACAGATCCTACGAGCAGTACTTC. The V gene is TRBV24-1, the J gene TRBJ2-7; D perhaps matches TRBD1 (5 bases). The CDR3 runs to 13 residues. Trimming removed 5 bases from V and 1 base from J, with 8 bases in between. CDR1 and CDR2 (germline): KGHDR, SFDVKD.

This clonotype appeared many times. The chain has TRBV20-1 and TRBJ2-5; 10 positions agree with TRBD2. The CDR3 contains 14 residues. The germline gives CDR1 DFQATT, CDR2 SNEGSKA (reference sequence). Trimming took 5 bases from V and 5 from J; bases not matched to a gene: 8. CDR3 in amino acids: CSAGLAVPKETQYF. Here the CDR3 DNA reads TGCAGTGCTGGACTAGCGGTCCCGAAGGAGACCCAGTACTTC.

This chain connects TRBV6-1 to TRBJ1-1; D possibly corresponds to TRBD1 (5 bases). Germline values: CDR1 MNHNS, CDR2 SASEGT. V lost 8 bases to trimming and J lost 11 bases, with 15 bases between them. This CDR3 has 11 amino acids. The chain's CDR3 is CASRGAGRAFF. The DNA of the CDR3 is TGTGCCAGCCGGGGAGCAGGGAGGGCTTTCTTT.

This clonotype was counted at least ten times. The chain uses TRBV12-3 or TRBV12-4 and TRBJ2-5, with D unresolved. The CDR3 spans 15 residues. V dropped 0 bases and J dropped 2 bases, with 10 bases sitting between them. CDR3 sequence: CASSLAQFGQETQYF. In DNA form, the CDR3 reads TGTGCCAGCAGTTTAGCACAGTTTGGGCAAGAGACCCAGTACTTC.

V gene TRBV20-1 combines with J gene TRBJ2-7, with no clear D. The germline V gene has CDR1 DFQATT and CDR2 SNEGSKA (reference sequence). With 0 bases removed from V and 6 bases from J, the gap between germline ends came to 12 bases. The CDR3 sequence is 13 residues long. CDR3 residues: CSARDAVVGEQYF. As DNA, the CDR3 is TGCAGTGCTAGAGATGCCGTGGTCGGCGAGCAGTACTTC.

In its sample, this clonotype was seen many times. The chain uses TRBV2 and TRBJ2-7, with D tentatively TRBD2 (7 bases). CDR1 is SNHLY and CDR2 is FYNNEI in the germline V gene. The length of the CDR3 is 15 residues. Between the trimmed V and J ends, which lost 6 bases and 0 bases, there was a span of 15 bases. Here the CDR3 reads CASRRGGLGSYEQYF. DNA for the CDR3: TGTGCCAGCAGGAGGGGGGGACTCGGCTCCTACGAGCAGTACTTC.